These 16 T cell receptor beta chains were all obtained from the same sample, sequenced in a study of regulatory T cells in long-lasting Graves disease. The authors built TCR beta libraries using iRepertoire HTBI primers and Arm-PCR of CDR3 regions. In TCRdb, the multiplex PCR reads were re-called with MiXCR into one record per CDR3 protein. The data show more than 400,000 distinct CDR3 sequences, under 20% seen once. Time point specified: newly diagnosed GD, antithyroid drugs for less than 3 months. The TCR library used RNA extracted from PBMCs. These data were also filed under a second study, of T cells in Graves' hyperthyroidism and ophthalmopathy.

This specimen consisted of peripheral blood mononuclear cells (PBMCs), obtained at new diagnosis, from a patient treated with antithyroid drugs. Receptors originate from a man between 40 and 49 years old with Graves disease.

Many counts were recorded for this clonotype. The rearrangement links TRBV7-2 to TRBJ2-3; D uncertain. From germline, CDR1 is SGHTA and CDR2 FQGNSA. Trimming took 5 bases from V and 10 from J, leaving 31 bases between them. This CDR3 has 18 amino acids. This CDR3 reads CASSDTGRAVPVQIPQYF. The CDR3 DNA reads as TGTGCCAGCAGCGATACCGGCCGGGCTGTCCCCGTCCAGATACCGCAGTATTTT.

The rearrangement links TRBV5-4 to TRBJ2-3; the match to TRBD2 covers 8 bases. With V trimmed by 4 bases and J by 0 bases, 4 bases remained unmatched. Germline values: CDR1 SGHNT, CDR2 YYREEE (reference sequence). The CDR3 is 15 amino acids. The CDR3 loop reads CASSDGTRSTDTQYF. The CDR3 DNA follows: TGTGCCAGCAGCGACGGGACTAGAAGCACAGATACGCAGTATTTT.

This clonotype was seen only once. A much bigger clone sits one base away, suggesting this may be a read error. The chain is built from TRBV7-2 and TRBJ2-5, with TRBD1 matching over 9 bases. The last part of the DNA fits TRBJ2-1 better; the J call may be wrong. The CDR3 is 16 residues long. Looked up from germline, CDR1 is SGHTA and CDR2 is FQGNSA. CDR3 coding DNA: TGTGCCAGCAGCTTAGGGGGACAGGGTGGTTACAATGAGCAGTTCTTC. It yields the protein CASSLGGQGGYNEQFF.

This chain connects TRBV4-1 to TRBJ2-2, with TRBD2 identical over 12 bases. Germline loops: CDR1 MGHRA, CDR2 YSYEKL. This CDR3 comprises 19 residues. V gave up 5 bases and J gave up 7 bases; unmatched junction bases: 17. CDR3 bases: TGCGCCAGCAGCGCAATAGAGACTAGCGGGGGAGGTCGGGGCGGGGAGCTGTTTTTT. Its translation is CASSAIETSGGGRGGELFF.

The sample holds many counts of this clonotype. The chain combines TRBV27 with TRBJ2-7, with no clear D. The V gene lost 2 bases and the J gene lost 2 bases, with 7 bases spanning the gap. This CDR3 contains 13 residues. In germline, CDR1 is MNHEY, CDR2 SMNVEV (reference sequence). The CDR3 DNA reads as TGTGCCAGCAGTTTAATGGGAACCTACGAGCAGTACTTC. It is translated as CASSLMGTYEQYF.

This clonotype was counted only a few times. The chain joins TRBV5-1 to TRBJ2-5; no definite D call. There are 13 residues in the CDR3. The germline gives CDR1 SGHRS, CDR2 YFSETQ. V was pared by 4 bases and J by 1 base, with 8 bases between. The DNA for the CDR3 is TGCGCCAGCAGCACCGACACCCAAGAGACCCAGTACTTC. Residues: CASSTDTQETQYF.

This clonotype came up many times. The chain uses TRBV6-1 and TRBJ2-7, with D perhaps matching TRBD1 (6 bases). This CDR3 comprises 15 residues. The V gene's germline CDR1 is MNHNS and CDR2 SASEGT. Trimming removed 8 bases from V and 0 bases from J, with 17 bases in between. CDR3 in amino acids: CASASDRRVSYEQYF. CDR3 bases: TGTGCCAGCGCGAGCGACAGGAGAGTCTCCTACGAGCAGTACTTC.

V is TRBV29-1 and J is TRBJ2-3; D gene unclear. V gave up 6 bases and J gave up 6 bases, with 10 bases separating them. CDR1 and CDR2 from the germline V gene are SQVTM and ANQGSEA. The CDR3 runs to 11 residues. The CDR3 nucleotides are TGCAGCGTAAGAATTAGGGATACGCAGTATTTT. It encodes CSVRIRDTQYF.

This clonotype was counted ten times or more. This chain uses TRBV30 with TRBJ2-7; maybe TRBD1 (5 bases). Deletions cut 4 bases from V and 0 bases from J, with 10 bases between. The germline CDR1 and CDR2 sequences are GTSNPN and SVGIG (reference sequence). The CDR3 totals 13 residues. The CDR3 DNA follows: TGTGCCTGGAATAGACAGCCCTCCTACGAGCAGTACTTC. This codes for CAWNRQPSYEQYF.

The sample holds many counts of this clonotype. V usage is TRBV12-3 or TRBV12-4 and J usage is TRBJ2-7, with 11 positions matching TRBD2. With V trimmed by 6 bases and J by 0 bases, 7 bases remained unmatched. The CDR3 spans 16 residues. The CDR3 region has the DNA TGTGCCAGCAGCATAGCGGGGGGGACGGTCTCCTACGAGCAGTACTTC. Translation gives CASSIAGGTVSYEQYF.

In this sample, this clonotype turned up many times. This chain uses TRBV28 with TRBJ1-5; D uncertain. Per the germline V gene, CDR1 is MDHEN and CDR2 is SYDVKM. Trimming removed 7 bases at V and 0 bases at J, with 13 bases between. The CDR3 has 15 residues. The DNA for the CDR3 is TGTGCCAGCAATAGGGATTTATATAGCAATCAGCCCCAGCATTTT. As protein: CASNRDLYSNQPQHF.

A few counts support this clonotype. V gene TRBV6-5 combines with J gene TRBJ1-1; D may be TRBD1 (5 bases). The germline V gene encodes CDR1 MNHEY and CDR2 SVGAGI. This CDR3 is 17 amino acids long. Deletions cut 0 bases from V and 1 base from J, with 15 bases between. The DNA for the CDR3 is TGTGCCAGCAGTTACTCCAGGGCGGGGGGTAGGAACACTGAAGCTTTCTTT. It encodes CASSYSRAGGRNTEAFF.

This chain uses TRBV28 with TRBJ2-1; 12 positions agree with TRBD2. The CDR3 length is 17 residues. The germline V gene encodes CDR1 MDHEN and CDR2 SYDVKM. Trimming took 4 bases from V and 3 from J; bases not matched to a gene: 7. CDR3 DNA sequence: TGTGCCAGCAGTTCACATACTAGCGGGAGGCTCTACAATGAGCAGTTCTTC. Its translation is CASSSHTSGRLYNEQFF.

This clonotype was recorded at least ten times. The genes are TRBV30 and TRBJ2-1; 9 bases map to TRBD1. Per the germline V gene, CDR1 is GTSNPN and CDR2 is SVGIG (reference sequence). The V gene end was trimmed by 2 bases and the J gene end by 4 bases; junction bases not matched to a gene: 6. This CDR3 has 15 residues. The CDR3 coding sequence is TGTGCCTGGAGTTCGAGACAGGGGGGTTACAATGAGCAGTTCTTC. This encodes CAWSSRQGGYNEQFF.

This clonotype was counted only a few times. The genes are TRBV15 and TRBJ2-7, with TRBD1 matching 12 bases. Germline V gene lookup returns CDR1 LNHNV and CDR2 YYDKDF (reference sequence). The CDR3 spans 19 residues. Unmatched junction bases numbered 10, after V lost 1 base and J lost 0 bases. CDR3 sequence: CATSRVGTGGLRPSYEQYF. As DNA, the CDR3 is TGTGCCACCAGCAGAGTCGGGACAGGGGGCTTACGACCCTCCTACGAGCAGTACTTC.

This clonotype was found many times. The CDR3: CSGPPADKGETQYF. CDR3 in DNA: TGCAGTGGTCCGCCCGCCGACAAGGGCGAGACCCAGTACTTC. The chain joins TRBV20-1 to TRBJ2-5; no reliable D call. Deletions cut 7 bases from V and 5 bases from J, with 20 bases between. The CDR3 is 14 amino acids. CDR1 is DFQATT, CDR2 SNEGSKA, per germline (reference sequence).